Following are 31 T cell receptor beta chains from one sample sequenced in a study of T cell clonality in common variable immunodeficiency (dated by TCRdb to the mid-2010s). The method behind the library was the immunoSEQ multiplex PCR assay. TCRdb took over this immuneACCESS table, retaining in-frame rearrangements with V and J assigned. Such tables are incomplete; in checked studies, under half of the missing clones stem from an unresolved V gene, and the remainder is unexplained. The sample records approximately 81,000 clones, none occurring a single time. The ten largest make up around 0.8% of the sample. Material for sequencing was peripheral blood mononuclear cells. These receptors originate from a person aged 18 to 75 in good health.

This clone was recorded many times. The CDR3 goes on 3 residues after the read ends, and that part is filled in from the germline J gene. The J gene is TRBJ1-1, the V gene TRBV20-1; D is possibly TRBD1 (6 bases). The CDR3 runs 14 residues. Trimming shortened V by 0 bases and J by 7 bases, and 15 bases separated the two germline ends. Germline CDR1 and CDR2: DFQATT and SNEGSKA (reference sequence). CDR3: CSARDLGTRFEAFF. CDR3 DNA (partial): TGCAGTGCTAGAGATCTCGGGACACGGTTTGAA.

This clone was seen at least ten times. The CDR3 is cut off 3 residues early in the read; its end comes from the germline J gene. The chain uses TRBV19 and TRBJ2-1, with TRBD2 matching over 10 bases. The J segment lost 9 bases and the V segment lost 5 bases, leaving 10 bases of the junction unmatched. The length of the CDR3 is 15 residues. Germline V lookup: CDR1 LNHDA, CDR2 SQIVND (reference sequence). CDR3 region: CASSPGSVAGGEQFF. Incomplete CDR3 DNA: TGTGCCAGTAGTCCGGGGTCGGTAGCGGGAGGTGAG.

Many counts were recorded for this clone. Coverage ceases 3 residues before the CDR3 finishes, and the germline J gene fills in the end. The chain uses TRBV20-1 and TRBJ2-3, with D maybe TRBD2 (6 bases). Trimming cost V 5 bases and J 6 bases, with 18 bases left between them. Germline-derived CDR1 and CDR2 are DFQATT and SNEGSKA (reference sequence). The CDR3 is 14 residues long. The CDR3 protein is CSAVGTALMDTQYF. Partial CDR3 DNA: TGCAGTGCTGTAGGGACTGCATTAATGGATACG.

The table lists this clone with many counts. The missing CDR3 end, 3 residues past where the read stops, is filled in from the germline J gene. This chain joins TRBV10-2 and TRBJ2-5; TRBD2 aligns across 8 bases. Germline values: CDR1 WSHSY, CDR2 SAAADI. The V and J ends lost 3 bases and 1 base, in that order; junction bases with no gene match: 4. This CDR3 is 15 amino acids long. CDR3 amino acids: CASSDRTSSQETQYF. Incomplete CDR3 DNA: TGCGCCAGCAGTGATAGGACTAGCAGCCAAGAGACC.

This clone was picked up many times. The CDR3 end falls 3 residues outside the read, so it is completed with the germline J gene. The V call is TRBV7-6, the J call TRBJ2-3; TRBD2 matches at 7 bases. The CDR3 sequence is 17 residues long. Trimming cost V 2 bases and J 4 bases; bases outside gene matches: 12. CDR1 and CDR2 (germline): SGHVS, FNYEAQ. The CDR3 DNA, read in part, is TGTGCCAGCAGCTTATGGTCTAGCGGTCAGATGGCAGATACG. Its translation: CASSLWSSGQMADT. The full CDR3 protein reads CASSLWSSGQMADTQYF.

This clone has a handful of counts. The sequence runs out 3 residues before the end of the CDR3; the remainder is reconstructed from the germline J gene. The chain couples TRBV10-2 to TRBJ2-3, with D maybe TRBD2 (6 bases). The germline gives CDR1 WSHSY, CDR2 SAAADI. V was pared by 6 bases and J by 0 bases, with 16 bases between. The CDR3 has 16 residues. Incomplete CDR3 DNA: TGCGCCAGCAGACGCCCTACTGGAGGGAGCACAGATACG. Translating it yields CASRRPTGGSTDT. The entire CDR3 reads CASRRPTGGSTDTQYF.

This clone was picked up many times. The read stops 3 residues short of the end of the CDR3; the missing end is completed from the germline J gene. The chain is built from TRBV30 and TRBJ2-7, with 13 bases lining up with TRBD2. From germline, CDR1 is GTSNPN and CDR2 SVGIG (reference sequence). With 1 base clipped from V and 5 bases from J, the junction kept 11 bases outside the gene matches. CDR3 length: 17 residues. The CDR3 bases that were read are TGTGCCTGGAGTGCCGGGACGGGACTAGCGGGGTTACACGAG. Translating gives CAWSAGTGLAGLHE. The full CDR3 sequence reads CAWSAGTGLAGLHEQYF.

Ten or more counts support this clone. The read ends 3 residues before the CDR3 terminus; that terminus is restored from the germline J gene. This chain connects TRBV29-1 to TRBJ2-2; TRBD1 agrees at 7 bases. Trimming took 6 bases from V and 1 from J; bases not matched to a gene: 2. This CDR3 has 13 residues. Germline V CDR1 and CDR2: SQVTM, ANQGSEA. CDR3 residues: CSVWTGNTGELFF. The part of the CDR3 DNA that was read is TGCAGCGTCTGGACAGGGAACACCGGGGAG.

This clone was seen ten or more times. Read coverage stops 3 residues before the CDR3 terminus; the germline J gene supplies the remainder. V usage is TRBV7-6 and J usage is TRBJ2-5, with 14 nucleotides matching TRBD2. Germline loops: CDR1 SGHVS, CDR2 FNYEAQ. The junction had 3 bases not matched to a gene; V was cut back by 1 base and J by 5 bases. The CDR3 consists of 16 residues. CDR3 DNA, as far as it was read: TGTGCCAGCAGCTTAGTCGGGACTAGCGGGAGCGAGACC. Translation gives CASSLVGTSGSET. In full, the CDR3 is CASSLVGTSGSETQYF.

This clone was observed at least ten times. The read finishes 3 residues shy of the CDR3 end, and the germline J gene is used to complete it. The chain couples TRBV19 to TRBJ2-7; possibly TRBD2 for D (5 bases). This CDR3 has 11 amino acids. V shed 5 bases and J shed 4 bases, with 6 bases lying between them. Germline CDR1 is LNHDA and CDR2 is SQIVND (reference sequence). The sequenced CDR3 bases are TGTGCCAGTAGTTCGGGGTACGAG. Translated, it gives CASSSGYE. The CDR3, in full, reads CASSSGYEQYF. Looking up the rest from reference TRBV19 and TRBJ2-7 gives the full variable domain: DGGITQSPKYLFRKEGQNVTLSCEQNLNHDAMYWYRQDPGQGLRLIYYSQIVNDFQKGDIAEGYSVSREKKESFPLTVTSAQKNPTAFYLCASSSGYEQYFGPGTRLTVT.

The sample holds many counts of this clone. The sequenced fragment ends 3 residues before the CDR3 boundary, so the rest is inferred from the germline J gene. This chain uses TRBV20-1 with TRBJ2-5, with TRBD2 matching over 8 bases. J lost 2 bases, V lost 5 bases, and 10 bases had no gene match. This CDR3 comprises 15 residues. CDR1 is DFQATT and CDR2 is SNEGSKA in the germline V gene (reference sequence). The CDR3 loop reads CSAPKREWRQETQYF. Incomplete CDR3 DNA: TGCAGTGCTCCGAAGCGGGAGTGGCGGCAAGAGACC.

This clone was picked up many times. The DNA read from the CDR3 is TGCAGCGTGGGCCTTAGAGCGGAGAGCTCCTACAATGAG. Protein: CSVGLRAESSYNE. The complete CDR3 reads CSVGLRAESSYNEQFF. This sequence joins TRBV29-1 and TRBJ2-1; perhaps TRBD2 as D (5 bases). From the germline J gene comes the end of the CDR3, since the read stops 3 residues before it. This CDR3 spans 16 amino acids. Germline V gene data show CDR1 as SQVTM and CDR2 as ANQGSEA. V was pared by 6 bases and J by 0 bases, with 18 bases between.

This clone showed up many times. The read terminates 3 residues before the CDR3 end, so the remaining end is supplied by the germline J gene. The chain couples TRBV7-8 to TRBJ1-2; D unresolved. The CDR3 length is 14 residues. CDR1 is SGHVS, CDR2 FQNEAQ, per germline. Trimming pared 1 base from V and 2 bases from J, leaving 8 bases between. The CDR3 sequence is CASSLGDTNYGYTF. CDR3 DNA, as far as it was read: TGTGCCAGCAGCTTAGGAGACACAAACTATGGC.

This clone showed up many times. The missing CDR3 end, 3 residues past where the read stops, is filled in from the germline J gene. The V and J genes are TRBV27 and TRBJ2-5; tentative D call: TRBD1 (6 bases). The V end was cut by 5 bases, the J end by 4 bases, with 11 bases between. Germline CDR1 is MNHEY and CDR2 is SMNVEV (reference sequence). CDR3 length: 13 amino acids. This CDR3 reads CASSLTGRETQYF. The part of the CDR3 DNA that was read is TGTGCCAGCAGTCTCACAGGGAGAGAGACC.

Ten or more counts support this clone. The read stops 3 residues short of the end of the CDR3; the missing end is completed from the germline J gene. The chain has TRBV7-9 and TRBJ2-5, with D tentatively TRBD1 (5 bases). The ends were cut back, 4 bases at V and 5 bases at J, with 8 bases in the middle. The V gene's germline CDR1 is SEHNR and CDR2 FQNEAQ (reference sequence). This CDR3 region has 12 residues. CDR3 sequence: CASSWGTETQYF. CDR3 DNA (partial): TGTGCCAGCAGCTGGGGCACGGAGACC.

This clone was detected ten times or more. The read is 3 residues too short to cover the CDR3 end, so that end is filled in from the germline J gene. The gene calls are TRBV10-1 and TRBJ1-2; no definite D call. Trimming stripped 2 bases from V and 3 bases from J, with 7 bases between. CDR1 WNHNN and CDR2 SYGVQD come from the germline V gene (reference sequence). CDR3 size: 13 residues. The part of the CDR3 DNA that was read is TGCGCCAGCAGTGAGACTACTTACTATGGC. Residues: CASSETTYYG. The complete CDR3 protein is CASSETTYYGYTF.

This clone was picked up many times. The read terminates 3 residues ahead of where the CDR3 ends, so the germline J gene completes it. The chain recombines TRBV20-1 with TRBJ1-2; the D is unclear. This CDR3 has 14 amino acids. Trimming took off 0 bases at V and 4 bases at J, with 12 bases between the two ends. Per germline, CDR1 DFQATT and CDR2 SNEGSKA (reference sequence). The CDR3 DNA, read in part, is TGCAGTGCTAGAGATGCAGGAGGGCCCTATGGC. This translates into CSARDAGGPYG. The complete CDR3 sequence is CSARDAGGPYGYTF.

This clone was counted ten times or more. The sequenced fragment ends 3 residues before the CDR3 boundary, so the rest is inferred from the germline J gene. The rearrangement uses TRBV19 and TRBJ2-1, with 11 bases fitting TRBD2. In germline, CDR1 is LNHDA, CDR2 SQIVND (reference sequence). Unmatched junction bases numbered 9, after V lost 5 bases and J lost 6 bases. The CDR3 has 16 residues. CDR3 bases read: TGTGCCAGTAGTTATTACGGACTAGCGGGCAGCAATGAG. This gives the protein CASSYYGLAGSNE. The entire CDR3 protein is CASSYYGLAGSNEQFF.

The table lists this clone with many counts. The sequence runs out 3 residues before the end of the CDR3; the remainder is reconstructed from the germline J gene. The chain combines TRBV19 with TRBJ1-5; TRBD1 might be the D (6 bases). The germline V gene has CDR1 LNHDA and CDR2 SQIVND (reference sequence). The germline V and J ends were trimmed by 4 bases and 4 bases, with 11 bases remaining between them. The CDR3 totals 14 residues. The CDR3 here is CASSTVGQNQPQHF. The CDR3 bases that were read are TGTGCCAGTAGTACAGTCGGACAGAATCAGCCC.

This clone was seen ten or more times. From the germline J gene comes the end of the CDR3, since the read stops 3 residues before it. This sequence joins TRBV7-6 and TRBJ2-5; weak D call: TRBD1 (6 bases). The V and J ends lost 0 bases and 5 bases respectively, with 19 bases between them. CDR3 length: 17 residues. Germline CDR1 and CDR2: SGHVS and FNYEAQ. The CDR3 sequence: CASSLASGRGIGETQYF. CDR3 DNA, as far as it was read: TGTGCCAGCAGCTTAGCGTCTGGCAGGGGTATCGGCGAGACC.

As regards this clone: The missing CDR3 end, 3 residues past where the read stops, is filled in from the germline J gene. This sequence joins TRBV6-1 and TRBJ2-3, with D possibly being TRBD2 (6 bases). CDR1 and CDR2 from the germline V gene are MNHNS and SASEGT. The V and J ends lost 0 bases and 1 base respectively, with 14 bases between them. This CDR3 region has 17 residues. Incomplete CDR3 DNA: TGTGCCAGCAGTGAAGCATTAGGAGGGCGAGGCACAGATACG. Translated: CASSEALGGRGTDT. The whole CDR3 is CASSEALGGRGTDTQYF.

This clone has ten or more counts. The missing CDR3 end, 3 residues past where the read stops, is filled in from the germline J gene. The chain links TRBV7-2 to TRBJ2-1, with a tentative D call TRBD2 (6 bases). This CDR3 comprises 15 residues. Trimming removed 3 bases from V and 8 bases from J, with 17 bases in between. From germline, CDR1 is SGHTA and CDR2 FQGNSA. CDR3 bases read: TGTGCCAGCAGCTTCCCGGGACTTTATCGCCATGAG. Amino acids: CASSFPGLYRHE. The whole CDR3 is CASSFPGLYRHEQFF.

This clone was seen repeatedly, ten times or more. The CDR3 bases that were read are TGTGCCAGCAGGCGGGACAGCCTTCTGAACACTGAA. Its translation: CASRRDSLLNTE. The complete CDR3 reads CASRRDSLLNTEAFF. This rearrangement joins TRBV2 to TRBJ1-1, with 7 bases matching TRBD1. The read terminates 3 residues before the CDR3 end, so the remaining end is supplied by the germline J gene. The CDR3 is made up of 15 amino acids. Losses at the gene ends were 6 bases for V and 0 bases for J; bases not matched to a gene: 7. The germline gives CDR1 SNHLY, CDR2 FYNNEI.

This clone was seen ten or more times. The CDR3 is cut off 3 residues early in the read; its end comes from the germline J gene. The chain employs TRBV7-2 and TRBJ1-2; TRBD1 matches at 8 bases. The CDR3 totals 12 residues. Per germline, CDR1 SGHTA and CDR2 FQGNSA. The sequenced CDR3 bases are TGTGCCAGCAGCTACACAGGGGGGGGC. Its protein is CASSYTGGG. Given in full, the CDR3 is CASSYTGGGYTF. The complete variable domain, with remaining parts taken from reference TRBV7-2 and TRBJ1-2, reads GAGVSQSPSNKVTEKGKDVELRCDPISGHTALYWYRQSLGQGLEFLIYFQGNSAPDKSGLPSDRFSAERTGGSVSTLTIQRTQQEDSAVYLCASSYTGGGYTFGSGTRLTVV.

This clone came up many times. From the germline J gene comes the end of the CDR3, since the read stops 3 residues before it. The chain recombines TRBV27 with TRBJ1-5, with TRBD1 as a possible D gene (6 bases). V gave up 8 bases and J gave up 2 bases, with 16 bases separating them. Germline V CDR1 and CDR2: MNHEY, SMNVEV (reference sequence). The CDR3 is 15 amino acids. CDR3 sequence: CASRNLYRGNQPQHF. Incomplete CDR3 DNA: TGTGCCAGCCGAAACCTCTACAGGGGCAATCAGCCC.

Only a few counts were recorded for this clone. The sequence runs out 3 residues before the end of the CDR3; the remainder is reconstructed from the germline J gene. This chain links TRBV30 with TRBJ1-2; D gene unclear. This CDR3 spans 11 amino acids. The V gene's germline CDR1 is GTSNPN and CDR2 SVGIG (reference sequence). With 3 bases removed from V and 7 bases from J, the gap between germline ends came to 9 bases. The covered CDR3 bases are TGTGCCTGGAGCGTACCGGGTGGC. This sequence encodes CAWSVPGG. The whole CDR3 protein is CAWSVPGGYTF.

This clone was seen repeatedly, ten times or more. The read falls 3 residues short of the CDR3 end, and the missing part is taken from the germline J gene. V usage is TRBV20-1 and J usage is TRBJ2-3; 7 nucleotides agree with TRBD2. Germline V gene lookup returns CDR1 DFQATT and CDR2 SNEGSKA (reference sequence). V trimming: 3 bases; J trimming: 0 bases; junction bases outside the gene matches: 12. The CDR3 runs to 17 residues. Incomplete CDR3 DNA: TGCAGTGCTAGGGGGGTCGGGGAGCGGGGAAGCACAGATACG. This gives the protein CSARGVGERGSTDT. The CDR3 reads in full as CSARGVGERGSTDTQYF.

There are many counts of this clone. The read comes to an end 3 residues before the CDR3 does, leaving the germline J gene to fill in the end. The rearrangement uses TRBV11-2 and TRBJ1-1, with D perhaps TRBD1 (6 bases). Germline V CDR1 and CDR2: SGHAT, FQNNGV. Deletions cut 3 bases from V and 6 bases from J, with 8 bases between. The CDR3 covers 12 residues. The covered CDR3 bases are TGTGCCAGCAGCTTGTACAGGGCTGAA. Residues: CASSLYRAE. The full CDR3 sequence reads CASSLYRAEAFF. The full variable domain, its missing parts supplied by reference TRBV11-2 and TRBJ1-1, is EAGVAQSPRYKIIEKRQSVAFWCNPISGHATLYWYQQILGQGPKLLIQFQNNGVVDDSQLPKDRFSAERLKGVDSTLKIQPAKLEDSAVYLCASSLYRAEAFFGQGTRLTVV.

This clone was counted at least ten times. The CDR3 bases that were read are TGTGCCACCAGCAACCCCCCGGGAGAGGGGAGCTCTGGGGCCAACGTC. Translation gives CATSNPPGEGSSGANV. The complete CDR3 reads CATSNPPGEGSSGANVLTF. The chain carries TRBV15 and TRBJ2-6; tentatively, D is TRBD2 (6 bases). The CDR3 goes on 3 residues after the read ends, and that part is filled in from the germline J gene. Germline loops: CDR1 LNHNV, CDR2 YYDKDF (reference sequence). The CDR3 is 19 residues long. The V end was cut by 4 bases, the J end by 0 bases, with 19 bases between.

Notes on this clone: With the read ending 3 residues before the CDR3 end, the germline J gene is used to fill in that end. The chain joins TRBV19 to TRBJ1-2, with 8 positions matching TRBD1. The CDR3 sequence is 14 residues long. V gave up 10 bases and J gave up 0 bases; unmatched junction bases: 7. Germline CDR1 and CDR2: LNHDA and SQIVND (reference sequence). This CDR3 is CATKRDRSNYGYTF. Partial CDR3 DNA: TGTGCCACCAAAAGGGACAGGTCTAACTATGGC.

This clone was seen at least ten times. The read terminates 3 residues before the CDR3 end, so the remaining end is supplied by the germline J gene. The chain uses TRBV18 and TRBJ2-2; D unresolved. Germline values: CDR1 KGHSH, CDR2 LQKENI. V was trimmed by 2 bases and J by 0 bases, leaving 10 bases between them. The CDR3 spans 16 residues. Partial CDR3 DNA: TGTGCCAGCTCACCAGACCTAGGTCCGAACACCGGGGAG. Amino acids: CASSPDLGPNTGE. The entire CDR3 sequence reads CASSPDLGPNTGELFF.